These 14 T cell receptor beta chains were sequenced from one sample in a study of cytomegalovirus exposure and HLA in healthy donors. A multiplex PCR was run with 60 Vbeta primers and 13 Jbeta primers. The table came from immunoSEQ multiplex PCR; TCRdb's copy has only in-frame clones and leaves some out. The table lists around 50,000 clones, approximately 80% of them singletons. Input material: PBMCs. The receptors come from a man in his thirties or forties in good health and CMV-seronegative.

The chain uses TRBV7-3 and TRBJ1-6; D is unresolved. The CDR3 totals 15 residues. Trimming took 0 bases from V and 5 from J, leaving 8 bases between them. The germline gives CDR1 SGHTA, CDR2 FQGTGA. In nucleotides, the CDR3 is TGTGCCAGCAGCTTAACGGGAGGAAATAATTCACCCCTCCACTTT. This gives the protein CASSLTGGNNSPLHF.

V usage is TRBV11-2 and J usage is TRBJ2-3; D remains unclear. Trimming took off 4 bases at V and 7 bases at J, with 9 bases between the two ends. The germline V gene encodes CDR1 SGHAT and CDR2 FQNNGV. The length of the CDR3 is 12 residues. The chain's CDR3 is CASSSLRNTQYF. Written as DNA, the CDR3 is TGTGCCAGCAGCTCCTTGAGGAATACGCAGTATTTT.

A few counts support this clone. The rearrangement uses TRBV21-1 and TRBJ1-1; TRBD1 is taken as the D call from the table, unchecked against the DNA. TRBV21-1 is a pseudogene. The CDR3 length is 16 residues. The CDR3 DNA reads TGTGCCAGCAGCCCCCAGTCCAGGAATCTGAACACTGAAGCTTTCTTT. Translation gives CASSPQSRNLNTEAFF.

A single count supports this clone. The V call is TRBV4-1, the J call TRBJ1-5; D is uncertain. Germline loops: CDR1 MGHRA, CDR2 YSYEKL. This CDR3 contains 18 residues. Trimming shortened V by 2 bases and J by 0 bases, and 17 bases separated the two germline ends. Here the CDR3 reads CASSQSPLTVNSNQPQHF. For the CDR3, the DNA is TGCGCCAGCAGCCAATCCCCCCTCACGGTTAATAGCAATCAGCCCCAGCATTTT.

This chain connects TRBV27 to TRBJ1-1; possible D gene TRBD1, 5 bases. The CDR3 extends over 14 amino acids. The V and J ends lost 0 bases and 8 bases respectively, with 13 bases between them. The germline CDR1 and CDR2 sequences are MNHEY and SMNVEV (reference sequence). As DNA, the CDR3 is TGTGCCAGCAGTTTATCGATGGCGGGACCCGAAGCTTTCTTT. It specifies CASSLSMAGPEAFF.

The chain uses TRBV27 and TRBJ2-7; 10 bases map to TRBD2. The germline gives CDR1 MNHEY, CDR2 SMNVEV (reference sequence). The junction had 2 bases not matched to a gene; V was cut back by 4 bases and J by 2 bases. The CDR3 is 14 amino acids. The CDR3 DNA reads TGTGCCAGCAGTTCAACTAGCGGGACCTACGAGCAGTACTTC. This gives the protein CASSSTSGTYEQYF.

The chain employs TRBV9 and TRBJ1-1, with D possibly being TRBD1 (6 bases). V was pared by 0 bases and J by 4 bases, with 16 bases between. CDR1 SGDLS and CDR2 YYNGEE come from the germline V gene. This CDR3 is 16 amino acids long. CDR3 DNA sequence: TGTGCCAGCAGCGTAGAGGGGGGAGGGGGGGGCACTGAAGCTTTCTTT. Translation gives CASSVEGGGGGTEAFF.

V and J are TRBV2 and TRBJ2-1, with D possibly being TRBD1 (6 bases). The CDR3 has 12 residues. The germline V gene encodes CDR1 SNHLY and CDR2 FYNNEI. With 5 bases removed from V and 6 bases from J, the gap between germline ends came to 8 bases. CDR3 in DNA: TGTGCCAGCAGTTACAGGGTCAATGAGCAGTTCTTC. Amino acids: CASSYRVNEQFF.

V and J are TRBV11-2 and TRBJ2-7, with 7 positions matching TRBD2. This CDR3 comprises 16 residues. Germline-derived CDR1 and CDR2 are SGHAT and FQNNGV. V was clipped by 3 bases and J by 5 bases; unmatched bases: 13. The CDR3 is CASSLIGEGRRNEQYF. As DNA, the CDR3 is TGTGCCAGCAGCTTGATTGGGGAGGGTCGTAGGAACGAGCAGTACTTC. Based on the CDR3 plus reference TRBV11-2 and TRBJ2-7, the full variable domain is EAGVAQSPRYKIIEKRQSVAFWCNPISGHATLYWYQQILGQGPKLLIQFQNNGVVDDSQLPKDRFSAERLKGVDSTLKIQPAKLEDSAVYLCASSLIGEGRRNEQYFGPGTRLTVT.

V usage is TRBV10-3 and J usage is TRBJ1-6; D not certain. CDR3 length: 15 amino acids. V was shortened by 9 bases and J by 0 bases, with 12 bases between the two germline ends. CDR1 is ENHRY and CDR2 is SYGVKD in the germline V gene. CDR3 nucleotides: TGTGCCATATCCGACAAGAGCTCCTATAATTCACCCCTCCACTTT. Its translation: CAISDKSSYNSPLHF.

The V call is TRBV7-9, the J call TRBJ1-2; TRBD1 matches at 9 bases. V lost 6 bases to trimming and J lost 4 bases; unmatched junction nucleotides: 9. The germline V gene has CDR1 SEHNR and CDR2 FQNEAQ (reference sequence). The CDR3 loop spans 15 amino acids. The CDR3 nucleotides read TGTGCCAGCAGGCCCGGGACAGGGATTATCTATGGCTACACCTTC. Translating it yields CASRPGTGIIYGYTF.

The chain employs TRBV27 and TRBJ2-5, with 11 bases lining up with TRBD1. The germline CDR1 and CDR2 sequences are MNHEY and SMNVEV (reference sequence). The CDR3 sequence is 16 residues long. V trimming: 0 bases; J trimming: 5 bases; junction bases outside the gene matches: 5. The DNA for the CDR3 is TGTGCCAGCAGTTTATCGAGGACAGGGGGCAGGGAGACCCAGTACTTC. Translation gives CASSLSRTGGRETQYF.

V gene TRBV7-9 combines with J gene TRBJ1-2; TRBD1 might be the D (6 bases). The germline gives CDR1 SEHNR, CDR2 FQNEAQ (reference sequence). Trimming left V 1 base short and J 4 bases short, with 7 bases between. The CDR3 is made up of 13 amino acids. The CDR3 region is CASSLGGGYGYTF. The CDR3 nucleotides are TGTGCCAGCAGCTTAGGAGGGGGCTATGGCTACACCTTC.

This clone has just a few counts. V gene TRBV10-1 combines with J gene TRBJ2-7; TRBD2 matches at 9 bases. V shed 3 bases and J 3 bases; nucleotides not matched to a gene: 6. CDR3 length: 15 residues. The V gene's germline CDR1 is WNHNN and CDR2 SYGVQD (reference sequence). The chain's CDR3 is CASSESPSGVYEQYF. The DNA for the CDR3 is TGCGCCAGCAGTGAATCGCCTAGCGGGGTCTACGAGCAGTACTTC.